Each of the 3 T cell receptor beta chains below was sequenced from the same sample in a study of shared clonotypes between healthy human individuals. Only in-frame clones appear in the TCRdb table, and some are missing; sequencing was by immunoSEQ multiplex PCR. The data show around 2,000,000 clones, 95% seen once. The sequenced material came from naive CD4+ T cells sorted from blood. Subset of the sample: CD45RA+ positively selected. These receptors were collected from a man aged 18 to 30 in good health.

The V call is TRBV4-3, the J call TRBJ2-3; 7 bases map to TRBD1. CDR1 is LGHNA and CDR2 is YSLEER in the germline V gene. Trimming at V came to 4 bases and at J to 5 bases, leaving 9 bases not matched to a gene. CDR3 size: 15 residues. The CDR3 DNA sequence: TGCGCCAGCAGCCGGCGACAGGGTGTAGGAGATACGCAGTATTTT. This sequence encodes CASSRRQGVGDTQYF.

The chain combines TRBV10-2 with TRBJ1-5, with D tentatively TRBD1 (5 bases). The CDR3 extends over 18 amino acids. V gave up 2 bases and J gave up 4 bases, with 21 bases separating them. Per the germline V gene, CDR1 is WSHSY and CDR2 is SAAADI. CDR3 amino acids: CASSETVGPQGTNQPQHF. Written as DNA, the CDR3 is TGCGCCAGCAGTGAGACGGTCGGCCCCCAGGGAACAAATCAGCCCCAGCATTTT.

The gene calls are TRBV5-1 and TRBJ1-4, with a possible D match to TRBD1 (6 bases). In germline, CDR1 is SGHRS, CDR2 YFSETQ. The CDR3 sequence is 15 residues long. V lost 0 bases and J lost 2, with 8 bases in between. As DNA, the CDR3 is TGCGCCAGCAGCTTGGCACAGGGTACTAATGAAAAACTGTTTTTT. Its protein is CASSLAQGTNEKLFF.